This T cell receptor beta chain derives from a study of T cell responses to AZD1222 COVID-19 vaccine. Regarding the study as a whole: Seropositive AZD1222 recipients at baseline numbered only five or six.

Comment on this clone: The antigen is not known.

Sequencing was performed with immunoSEQ multiplex PCR; in TCRdb, only in-frame clones are kept and a portion is missing. In the table there are approximately 190,000 clones, over 85% of which are singletons. The germline gives CDR1 MDHEN, CDR2 SYDVKM. V was trimmed by 1 base and J by 1 base, leaving 7 bases between them. The CDR3 sequence is 14 residues long. This chain links TRBV28 with TRBJ1-1, with TRBD1 as a possible D gene (5 bases). This TCR derives from an adult who received the AZD1222 COVID-19 vaccine. The source material was peripheral blood, sampled 28 days after the second AZD1222 dose. CDR3 amino acids: CASSLSQGNTEAFF. In DNA, the CDR3 is TGTGCCAGCAGTTTATCCCAGGGGAACACTGAAGCTTTCTTT.